This TCR beta chain was sequenced for a study of CD8 T cells in Susac syndrome. Reverse transcription used 0.5 to 1 ug RNA and random hexamers. TCRdb re-derived calls from the immunoSEQ multiplex PCR reads in MiXCR, one entry per CDR3 protein. Among 150,000 to 200,000 distinct CDR3 sequences listed, approximately 95% were seen once. The CDR3 length is 14 residues. Per germline, CDR1 SGHRS and CDR2 YFSETQ. V lost 2 bases and J lost 8; bases outside the gene matches: 4. TCR beta sequences were obtained from blood CD8+ and CD4+ T cells. Negative isolation yielded the CD8+ and CD4+ T cells, while FACS enriched the TEMRA cells.

This rearrangement joins TRBV5-1 to TRBJ1-4; 9 bases match TRBD1. The sample taken for sequencing was CD4+ T cells from PBMCs. This receptor was identified in a human donor with multiple sclerosis. The CDR3 spells CASSFGTGSEKLFF. In DNA, the CDR3 is TGCGCCAGCAGCTTTGGGACAGGGAGCGAAAAACTGTTTTTT.